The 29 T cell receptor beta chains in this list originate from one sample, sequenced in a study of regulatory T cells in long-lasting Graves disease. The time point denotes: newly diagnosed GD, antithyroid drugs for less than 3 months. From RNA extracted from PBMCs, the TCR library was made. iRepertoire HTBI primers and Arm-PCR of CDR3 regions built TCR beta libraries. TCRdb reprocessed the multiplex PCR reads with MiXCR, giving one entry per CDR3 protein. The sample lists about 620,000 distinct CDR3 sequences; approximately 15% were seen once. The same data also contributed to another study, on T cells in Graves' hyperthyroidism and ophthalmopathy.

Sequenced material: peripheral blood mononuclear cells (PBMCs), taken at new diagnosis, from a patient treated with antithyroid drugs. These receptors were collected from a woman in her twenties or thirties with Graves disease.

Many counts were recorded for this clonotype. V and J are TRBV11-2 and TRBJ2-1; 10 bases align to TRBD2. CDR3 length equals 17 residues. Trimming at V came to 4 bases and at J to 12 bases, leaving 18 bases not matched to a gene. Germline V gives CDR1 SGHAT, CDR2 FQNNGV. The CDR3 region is CASSSDLTASGSFWQFF. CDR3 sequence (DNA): TGTGCCAGCAGCTCAGACCTTACGGCTAGCGGGAGCTTCTGGCAGTTCTTC.

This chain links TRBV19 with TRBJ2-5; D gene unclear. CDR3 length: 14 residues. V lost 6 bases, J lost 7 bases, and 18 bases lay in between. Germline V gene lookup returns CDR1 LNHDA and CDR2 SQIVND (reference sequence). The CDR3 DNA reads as TGTGCCAGTAGGGCGCCAGGCGATTGGGGGACCCAGTACTTC. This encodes CASRAPGDWGTQYF.

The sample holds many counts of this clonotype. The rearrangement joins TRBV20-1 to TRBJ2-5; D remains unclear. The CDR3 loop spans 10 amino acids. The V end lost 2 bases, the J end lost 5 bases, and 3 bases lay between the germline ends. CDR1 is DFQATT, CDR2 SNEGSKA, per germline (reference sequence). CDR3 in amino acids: CSARFETQYF. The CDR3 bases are TGCAGTGCTAGATTCGAGACCCAGTACTTC.

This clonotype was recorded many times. CDR3 coding DNA: TGTGCCAGCAGTTATACCCGGGAGCGCGATACGCAGTATTTT. This sequence encodes CASSYTRERDTQYF. The chain recombines TRBV28 with TRBJ2-3; perhaps TRBD2 as D (6 bases). The CDR3 is 14 residues long. Between the trimmed V and J ends, which lost 4 bases and 6 bases, there was a span of 14 bases. Germline CDR1 is MDHEN and CDR2 is SYDVKM.

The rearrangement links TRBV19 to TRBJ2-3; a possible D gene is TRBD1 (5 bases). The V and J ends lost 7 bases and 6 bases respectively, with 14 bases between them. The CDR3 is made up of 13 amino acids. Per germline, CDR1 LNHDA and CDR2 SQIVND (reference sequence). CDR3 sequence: CASKNRMSDTQYF. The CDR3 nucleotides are TGTGCCAGTAAGAACAGGATGTCCGATACGCAGTATTTT.

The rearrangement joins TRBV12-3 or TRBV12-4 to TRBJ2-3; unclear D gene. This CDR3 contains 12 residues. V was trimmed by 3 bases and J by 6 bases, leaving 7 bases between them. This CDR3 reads CASSFSRDTQYF. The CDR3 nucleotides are TGTGCCAGCAGTTTCTCACGCGATACGCAGTATTTT.

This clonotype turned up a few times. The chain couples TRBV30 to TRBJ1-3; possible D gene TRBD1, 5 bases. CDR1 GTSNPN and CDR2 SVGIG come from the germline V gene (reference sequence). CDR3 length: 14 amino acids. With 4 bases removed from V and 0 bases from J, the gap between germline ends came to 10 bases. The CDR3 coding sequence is TGTGCCTGGACCAGTGGGGGCTCTGGAAACACCATATATTTT. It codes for CAWTSGGSGNTIYF. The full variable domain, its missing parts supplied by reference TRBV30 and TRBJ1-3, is SQTIHQWPATLVQPVGSPLSLECTVEGTSNPNLYWYRQAAGRGLQLLFYSVGIGQISSEVPQNLSASRPQDRQFILSSKKLLLSDSGFYLCAWTSGGSGNTIYFGEGSWLTVV.

The DNA of the CDR3 is TGTGCCAGCAGCTTGGCTGGGGGGCGAGGAGGCACCGGGGAGCTGTTTTTT. Protein sequence: CASSLAGGRGGTGELFF. The chain is built from TRBV5-4 and TRBJ2-2; D may be TRBD1 or TRBD2 (6 bases each). Germline loops: CDR1 SGHNT, CDR2 YYREEE (reference sequence). This CDR3 has 17 amino acids. V was clipped by 0 bases and J by 4 bases, with 16 bases between them.

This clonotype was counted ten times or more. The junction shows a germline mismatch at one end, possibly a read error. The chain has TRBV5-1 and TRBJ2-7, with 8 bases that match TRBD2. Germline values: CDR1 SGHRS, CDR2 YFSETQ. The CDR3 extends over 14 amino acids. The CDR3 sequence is CASSLLAASYEQYF. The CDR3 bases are TGTGCCAGCAGCCTACTAGCGGCCTCCTACGAGCAGTACTTC.

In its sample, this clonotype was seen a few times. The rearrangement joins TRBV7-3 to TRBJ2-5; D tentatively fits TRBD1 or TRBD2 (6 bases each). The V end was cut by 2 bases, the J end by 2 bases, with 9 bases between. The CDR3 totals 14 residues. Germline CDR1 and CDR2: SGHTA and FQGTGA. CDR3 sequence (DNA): TGTGCCAGCAGCTTACGGGGGCAGCAAGAGACCCAGTACTTC. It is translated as CASSLRGQQETQYF.

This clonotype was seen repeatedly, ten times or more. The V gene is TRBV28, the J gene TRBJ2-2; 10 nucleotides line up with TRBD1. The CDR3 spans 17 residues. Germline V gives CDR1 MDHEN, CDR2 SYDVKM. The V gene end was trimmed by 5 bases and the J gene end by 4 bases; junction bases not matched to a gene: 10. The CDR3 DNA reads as TGTGCCAGCAGTCCTTCCGGGACAGGGGTTTTCACCGGGGAGCTGTTTTTT. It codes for CASSPSGTGVFTGELFF.

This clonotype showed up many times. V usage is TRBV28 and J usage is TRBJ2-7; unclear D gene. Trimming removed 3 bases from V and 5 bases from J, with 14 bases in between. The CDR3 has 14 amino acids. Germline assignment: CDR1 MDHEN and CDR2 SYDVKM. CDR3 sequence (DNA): TGTGCCAGCAGTTTTTCGGAAGTCGGCGACGAGCAGTACTTC. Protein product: CASSFSEVGDEQYF.

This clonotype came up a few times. CDR3 protein: CASSLGARQGAFNEQFF. CDR3 coding DNA: TGTGCCAGCAGCTTAGGAGCTCGACAGGGGGCATTTAATGAGCAGTTCTTC. The J gene is TRBJ2-1, the V gene TRBV7-9, with 10 bases fitting TRBD1. There are 17 residues in the CDR3. J was trimmed by 7 bases and V by 1 base; bases with no gene match: 10. Germline CDR1 is SEHNR and CDR2 is FQNEAQ (reference sequence).

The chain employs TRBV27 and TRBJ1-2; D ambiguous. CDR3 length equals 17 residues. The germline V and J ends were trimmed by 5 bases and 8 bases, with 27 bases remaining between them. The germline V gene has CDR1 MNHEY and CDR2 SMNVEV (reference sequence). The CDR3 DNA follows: TGTGCCAGCAGTACAACCCGCCGCGCGACTTCCCAAATAGGCTACACCTTC. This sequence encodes CASSTTRRATSQIGYTF.

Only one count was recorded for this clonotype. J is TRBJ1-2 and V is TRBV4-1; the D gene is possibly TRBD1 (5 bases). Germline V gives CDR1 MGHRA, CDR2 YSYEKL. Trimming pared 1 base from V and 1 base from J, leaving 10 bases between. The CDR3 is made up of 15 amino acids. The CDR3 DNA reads TGCGCCAGCAGCCAAGGTGGGGGGTTTAACTATGGCTACACCTTC. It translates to CASSQGGGFNYGYTF.

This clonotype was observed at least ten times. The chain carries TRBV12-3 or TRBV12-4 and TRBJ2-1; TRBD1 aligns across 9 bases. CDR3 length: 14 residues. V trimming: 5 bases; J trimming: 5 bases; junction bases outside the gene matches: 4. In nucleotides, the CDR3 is TGTGCCAGCAGTCGACAGGGGGGGAACAATGAGCAGTTCTTC. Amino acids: CASSRQGGNNEQFF.

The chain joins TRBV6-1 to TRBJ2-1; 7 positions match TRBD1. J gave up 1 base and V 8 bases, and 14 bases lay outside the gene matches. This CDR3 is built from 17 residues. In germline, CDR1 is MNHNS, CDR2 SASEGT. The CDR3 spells CASAKARQGVSYNEQFF. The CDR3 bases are TGTGCCAGCGCCAAGGCGCGACAGGGAGTTTCCTACAATGAGCAGTTCTTC.

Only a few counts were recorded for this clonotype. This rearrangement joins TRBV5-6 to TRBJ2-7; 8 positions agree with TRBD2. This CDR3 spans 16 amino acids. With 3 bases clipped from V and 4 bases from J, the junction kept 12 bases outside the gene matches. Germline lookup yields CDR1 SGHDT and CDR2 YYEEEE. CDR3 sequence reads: CASSSSAAGGLYEQYF. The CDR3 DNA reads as TGTGCCAGCAGCTCCTCCGCGGCGGGGGGACTGTACGAGCAGTACTTC. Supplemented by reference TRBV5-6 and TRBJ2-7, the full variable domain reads DAGVTQSPTHLIKTRGQQVTLRCSPKSGHDTVSWYQQALGQGPQFIFQYYEEEERQRGNFPDRFSGHQFPNYSSELNVNALLLGDSALYLCASSSSAAGGLYEQYFGPGTRLTVT.

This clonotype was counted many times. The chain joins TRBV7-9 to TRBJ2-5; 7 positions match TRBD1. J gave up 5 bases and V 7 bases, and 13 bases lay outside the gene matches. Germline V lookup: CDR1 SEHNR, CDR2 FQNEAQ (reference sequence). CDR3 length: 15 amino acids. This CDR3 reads CASTTGVTQRETQYF. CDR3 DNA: TGTGCCAGCACCACAGGGGTTACGCAGAGGGAGACCCAGTACTTC.

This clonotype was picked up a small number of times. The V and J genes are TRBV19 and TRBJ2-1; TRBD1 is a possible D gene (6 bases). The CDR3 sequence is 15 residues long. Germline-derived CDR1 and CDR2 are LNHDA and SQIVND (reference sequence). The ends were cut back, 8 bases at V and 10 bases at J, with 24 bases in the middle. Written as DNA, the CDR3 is TGTGCCAGTTCGCCGCAGGGGATCATGGGAAAAGAGCAGTTCTTC. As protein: CASSPQGIMGKEQFF.

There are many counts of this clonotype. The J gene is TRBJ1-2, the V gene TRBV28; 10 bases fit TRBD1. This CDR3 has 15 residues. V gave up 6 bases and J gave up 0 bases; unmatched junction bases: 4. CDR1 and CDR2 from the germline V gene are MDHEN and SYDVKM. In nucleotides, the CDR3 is TGTGCCAGCAGGGGACAGGGGAGAGCTAACTATGGCTACACCTTC. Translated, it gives CASRGQGRANYGYTF.

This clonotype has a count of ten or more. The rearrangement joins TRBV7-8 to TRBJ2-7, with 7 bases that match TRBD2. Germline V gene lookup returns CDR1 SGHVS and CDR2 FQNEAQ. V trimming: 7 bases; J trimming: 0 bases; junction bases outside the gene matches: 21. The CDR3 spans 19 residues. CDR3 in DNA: TGTGCCAGCATCCTTAGGAGACCCGGGACTATTTCGAGCTCCTACGAGCAGTACTTC. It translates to CASILRRPGTISSSYEQYF. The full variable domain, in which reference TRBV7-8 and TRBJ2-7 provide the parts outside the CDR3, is GAGVSQSPRYKVAKRGQDVALRCDPISGHVSLFWYQQALGQGPEFLTYFQNEAQLDKSGLPSDRFFAERPEGSVSTLKIQRTQQEDSAVYLCASILRRPGTISSSYEQYFGPGTRLTVT.

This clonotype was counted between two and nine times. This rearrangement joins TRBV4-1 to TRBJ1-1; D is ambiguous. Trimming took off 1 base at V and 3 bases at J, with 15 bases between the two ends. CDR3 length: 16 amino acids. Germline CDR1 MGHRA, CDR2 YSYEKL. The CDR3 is CASSQGKGFGYTEAFF. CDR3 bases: TGCGCCAGCAGCCAAGGAAAGGGCTTCGGGTACACTGAAGCTTTCTTT.

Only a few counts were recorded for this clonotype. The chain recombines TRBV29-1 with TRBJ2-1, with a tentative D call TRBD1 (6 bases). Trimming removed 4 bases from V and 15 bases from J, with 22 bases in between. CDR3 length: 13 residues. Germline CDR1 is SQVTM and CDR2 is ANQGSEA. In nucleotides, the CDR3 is TGCAGCGTTGGTAAGGACAGCTCGAAATCTAGGTTCTTC. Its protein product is CSVGKDSSKSRFF.

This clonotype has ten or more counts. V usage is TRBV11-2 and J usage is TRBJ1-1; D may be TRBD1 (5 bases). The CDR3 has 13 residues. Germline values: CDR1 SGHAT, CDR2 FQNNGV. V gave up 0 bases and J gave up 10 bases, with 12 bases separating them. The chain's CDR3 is CASSLDRKGRAFF. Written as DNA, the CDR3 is TGTGCCAGCAGCTTAGACAGAAAGGGGAGAGCTTTCTTT.

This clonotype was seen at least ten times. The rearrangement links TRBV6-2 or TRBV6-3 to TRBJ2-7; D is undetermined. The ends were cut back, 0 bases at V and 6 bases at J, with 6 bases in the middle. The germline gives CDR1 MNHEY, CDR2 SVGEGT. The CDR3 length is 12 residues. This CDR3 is CASSYSTSEQYF. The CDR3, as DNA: TGTGCCAGCAGTTACTCTACGAGCGAGCAGTACTTC.

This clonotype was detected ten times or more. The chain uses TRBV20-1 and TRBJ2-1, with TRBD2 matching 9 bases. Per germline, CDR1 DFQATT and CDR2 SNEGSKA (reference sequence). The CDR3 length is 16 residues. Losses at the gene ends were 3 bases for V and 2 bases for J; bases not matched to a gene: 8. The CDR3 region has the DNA TGCAGTGCTAGGGCGACCCTAGCGGGAACCTACAATGAGCAGTTCTTC. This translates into CSARATLAGTYNEQFF.

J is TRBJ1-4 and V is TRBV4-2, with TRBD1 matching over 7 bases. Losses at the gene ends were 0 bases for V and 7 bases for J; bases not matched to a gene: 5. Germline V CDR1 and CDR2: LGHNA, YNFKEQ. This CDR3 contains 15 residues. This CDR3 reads CASSQDETGSEKLFF. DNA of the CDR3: TGTGCCAGCAGCCAAGACGAGACAGGGAGTGAAAAACTGTTTTTT.

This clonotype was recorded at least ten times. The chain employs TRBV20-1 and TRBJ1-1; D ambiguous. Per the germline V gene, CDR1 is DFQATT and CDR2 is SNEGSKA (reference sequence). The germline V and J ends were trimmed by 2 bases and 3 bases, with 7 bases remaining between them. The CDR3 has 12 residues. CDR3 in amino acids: CSARISDTEAFF. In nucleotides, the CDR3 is TGCAGTGCTAGAATATCGGACACTGAAGCTTTCTTT.